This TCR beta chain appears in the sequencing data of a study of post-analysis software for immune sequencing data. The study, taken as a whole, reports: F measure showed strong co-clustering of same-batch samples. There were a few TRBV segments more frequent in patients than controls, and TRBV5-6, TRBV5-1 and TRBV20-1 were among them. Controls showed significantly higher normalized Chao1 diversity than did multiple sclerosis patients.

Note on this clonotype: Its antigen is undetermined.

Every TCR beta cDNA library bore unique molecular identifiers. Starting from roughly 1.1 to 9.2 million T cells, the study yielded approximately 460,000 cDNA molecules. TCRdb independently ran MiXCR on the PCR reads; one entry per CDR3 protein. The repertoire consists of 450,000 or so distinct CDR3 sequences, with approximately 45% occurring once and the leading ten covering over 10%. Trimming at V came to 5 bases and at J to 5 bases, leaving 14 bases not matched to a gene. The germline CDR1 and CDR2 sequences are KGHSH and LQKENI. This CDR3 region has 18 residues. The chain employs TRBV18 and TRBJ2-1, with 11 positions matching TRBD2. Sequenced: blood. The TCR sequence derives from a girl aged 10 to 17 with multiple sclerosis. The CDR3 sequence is CASSLKLAGVVEDNEQFF. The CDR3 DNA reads TGTGCCAGCTCATTGAAACTAGCGGGAGTTGTTGAGGACAATGAGCAGTTCTTC.